This entry concerns a single T cell receptor (beta chain). The sample comes from a study of beta chain features in type 1 diabetes. Isolation of CD4+ naive, central memory, regulatory and stem cell-like memory cells was achieved by sorting via CD45RO/CCR7/CD25/CD127/CD95/CD27. In germline, CDR1 is SGHVS, CDR2 FNYEAQ. Trimming at V came to 3 bases and at J to 6 bases, leaving 10 bases not matched to a gene. The CDR3 is 16 residues long. The whole isolated RNA underwent reverse transcription, so sequencing captured expressed TCRB transcripts. Generated by immunoSEQ multiplex PCR, the TCRdb table keeps only in-frame clones and is missing some. This sample has about 130,000 clones, with just over 9% found just once.

Sequencing input: central memory CD4+ T cells from blood. The sequence was obtained from a man aged 18 to 29 in good health. The chain recombines TRBV7-6 with TRBJ1-4; 7 nucleotides match TRBD1. CDR3 in DNA: TGTGCCAGCAGCTTTATCGCATCGGGGACAGATGAAAAACTGTTTTTT. This translates into CASSFIASGTDEKLFF.